These 10 T cell receptor beta chains came from one sample sequenced in a study of blood T cell repertoires in COVID-19. The repertoire was sequenced with immunoSEQ multiplex PCR; TCRdb's copy has only in-frame clones and lacks some. The sample records 400,000 or so clones, around 91% being singletons. The sample consisted of PBMCs or T cells enriched from blood (not recorded which). All receptors come from a man between 18 and 29 years old who had recovered from COVID-19.

The chain is built from TRBV12-3 or TRBV12-4 and TRBJ1-1, with TRBD1 identical over 8 bases. The CDR3 runs 12 residues. V trimming: 6 bases; J trimming: 11 bases; junction bases outside the gene matches: 8. The CDR3 loop is CASSSGGAKAFF. The CDR3 nucleotides read TGTGCCAGCAGCTCAGGGGGCGCGAAGGCTTTCTTT.

The rearrangement uses TRBV13 and TRBJ1-3, with unresolved D. This CDR3 is 15 amino acids long. V shed 5 bases and J shed 1 base, with 12 bases lying between them. The V gene's germline CDR1 is PRHDT and CDR2 FYEKMQ (reference sequence). CDR3: CASSGMSDSGNTIYF. The CDR3 DNA is TGTGCCAGCAGCGGTATGAGCGATTCTGGAAACACCATATATTTT. The complete variable domain, with remaining parts taken from reference TRBV13 and TRBJ1-3, reads AAGVIQSPRHLIKEKRETATLKCYPIPRHDTVYWYQQGPGQDPQFLISFYEKMQSDKGSIPDRFSAQQFSDYHSELNMSSLELGDSALYFCASSGMSDSGNTIYFGEGSWLTVV.

This clone was seen many times. This chain uses TRBV12-3 or TRBV12-4 with TRBJ1-1, with 9 nucleotides matching TRBD1. V lost 7 bases and J lost 7; bases outside the gene matches: 7. This CDR3 is 13 amino acids long. The CDR3 spells CASTSGQGNEAFF. CDR3 nucleotide sequence: TGTGCCAGCACCTCGGGACAGGGAAATGAAGCTTTCTTT.

DNA for the CDR3: TGTGCCTGGGGAAAGAGCGGGAGTAGGCGAGAGACCCAGTACTTC. Its protein product is CAWGKSGSRRETQYF. The chain recombines TRBV30 with TRBJ2-5; 8 positions agree with TRBD2. Germline V gene sequence: CDR1 GTSNPN, CDR2 SVGIG (reference sequence). The V segment lost 5 bases and the J segment 4 bases; nucleotides outside the gene matches: 12. CDR3 length equals 15 residues. The full variable domain, with the rest looked up from reference TRBV30 and TRBJ2-5, is SQTIHQWPATLVQPVGSPLSLECTVEGTSNPNLYWYRQAAGRGLQLLFYSVGIGQISSEVPQNLSASRPQDRQFILSSKKLLLSDSGFYLCAWGKSGSRRETQYFGPGTRLLVL.

The chain has TRBV29-1 and TRBJ2-7; TRBD1 is a possible D gene (5 bases). This CDR3 has 14 residues. Germline CDR1 reads SQVTM; CDR2 reads ANQGSEA. The ends were cut back, 6 bases at V and 0 bases at J, with 15 bases in the middle. The CDR3 coding sequence is TGCAGCGTCTCAGACAGCTGGAGCTCCTACGAGCAGTACTTC. Translated: CSVSDSWSSYEQYF.

V gene TRBV2 combines with J gene TRBJ1-2; D might be TRBD1 (5 bases). The CDR3 has 13 amino acids. The V gene's germline CDR1 is SNHLY and CDR2 FYNNEI. The V end lost 6 bases, the J end lost 8 bases, and 16 bases lay between the germline ends. The DNA of the CDR3 is TGTGCCAGCAGGAAGGGACTTTTGGAGGGCTACACCTTC. The encoded protein is CASRKGLLEGYTF.

The chain uses TRBV7-3 and TRBJ2-7; tentative D call: TRBD1 (8 bases). Germline values: CDR1 SGHTA, CDR2 FQGTGA. V was cut by 0 bases and J by 2 bases, with 14 bases left in between. The CDR3 has 16 amino acids. The CDR3, as DNA: TGTGCCAGCAGCTTAACCGGAACAGGGGGGGCCTACGAGCAGTACTTC. As protein: CASSLTGTGGAYEQYF.

The chain uses TRBV7-9 and TRBJ2-6, with TRBD2 as a possible D gene (6 bases). The CDR3 is 19 amino acids. Germline loops: CDR1 SEHNR, CDR2 FQNEAQ (reference sequence). V was shortened by 2 bases and J by 0 bases, with 17 bases between the two germline ends. The CDR3 coding sequence is TGTGCCAGCAGCTTACGAAGGCTAGCGCCCAGCTCTGGGGCCAACGTCCTGACTTTC. It is translated as CASSLRRLAPSSGANVLTF.

This sequence joins TRBV11-2 and TRBJ2-5; D unclear. V was trimmed by 5 bases and J by 2 bases, leaving 3 bases between them. Germline CDR1 reads SGHAT; CDR2 reads FQNNGV. The CDR3 is made up of 11 amino acids. The chain's CDR3 is CASSHQETQYF. CDR3 DNA: TGTGCCAGCAGCCATCAAGAGACCCAGTACTTC.

The chain combines TRBV27 with TRBJ2-5; TRBD2 aligns across 8 bases. Germline lookup yields CDR1 MNHEY and CDR2 SMNVEV (reference sequence). CDR3 length: 13 amino acids. With V trimmed by 5 bases and J by 5 bases, 4 bases remained unmatched. The CDR3 nucleotides are TGTGCCAGCAGTCTCGGGACTAGTGAGACCCAGTACTTC. It encodes CASSLGTSETQYF.